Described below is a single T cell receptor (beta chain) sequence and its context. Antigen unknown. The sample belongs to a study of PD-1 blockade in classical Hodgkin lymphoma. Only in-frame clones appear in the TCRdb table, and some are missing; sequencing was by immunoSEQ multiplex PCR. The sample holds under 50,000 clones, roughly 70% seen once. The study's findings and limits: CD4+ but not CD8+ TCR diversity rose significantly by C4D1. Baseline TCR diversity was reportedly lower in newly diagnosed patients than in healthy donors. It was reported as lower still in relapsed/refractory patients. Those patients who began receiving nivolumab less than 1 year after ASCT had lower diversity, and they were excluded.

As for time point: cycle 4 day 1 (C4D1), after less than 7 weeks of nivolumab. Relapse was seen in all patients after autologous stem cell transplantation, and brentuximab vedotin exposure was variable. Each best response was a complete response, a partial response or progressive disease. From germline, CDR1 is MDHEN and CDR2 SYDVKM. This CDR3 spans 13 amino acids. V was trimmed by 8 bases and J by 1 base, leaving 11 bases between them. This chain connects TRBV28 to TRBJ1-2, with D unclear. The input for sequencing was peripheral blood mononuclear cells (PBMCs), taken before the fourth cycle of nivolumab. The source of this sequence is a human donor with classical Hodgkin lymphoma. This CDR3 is CASGRGFNYGYTF. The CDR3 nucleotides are TGTGCCAGCGGGCGAGGGTTTAACTATGGCTACACCTTC.